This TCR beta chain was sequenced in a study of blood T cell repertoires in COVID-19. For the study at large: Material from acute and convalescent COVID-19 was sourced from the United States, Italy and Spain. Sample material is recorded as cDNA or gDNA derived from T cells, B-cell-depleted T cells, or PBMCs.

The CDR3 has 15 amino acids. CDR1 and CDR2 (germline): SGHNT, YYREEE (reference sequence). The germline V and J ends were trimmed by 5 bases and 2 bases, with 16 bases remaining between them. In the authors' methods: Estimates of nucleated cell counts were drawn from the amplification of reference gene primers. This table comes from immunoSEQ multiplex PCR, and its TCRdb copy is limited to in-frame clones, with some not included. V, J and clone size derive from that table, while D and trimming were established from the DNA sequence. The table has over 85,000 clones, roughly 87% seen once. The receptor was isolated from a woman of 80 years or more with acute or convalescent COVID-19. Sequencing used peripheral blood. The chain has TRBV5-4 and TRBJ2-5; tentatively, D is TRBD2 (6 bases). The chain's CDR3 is CASSYLLSGQETQYF. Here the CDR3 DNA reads TGTGCCAGCAGTTACCTTCTAAGCGGGCAAGAGACCCAGTACTTC.